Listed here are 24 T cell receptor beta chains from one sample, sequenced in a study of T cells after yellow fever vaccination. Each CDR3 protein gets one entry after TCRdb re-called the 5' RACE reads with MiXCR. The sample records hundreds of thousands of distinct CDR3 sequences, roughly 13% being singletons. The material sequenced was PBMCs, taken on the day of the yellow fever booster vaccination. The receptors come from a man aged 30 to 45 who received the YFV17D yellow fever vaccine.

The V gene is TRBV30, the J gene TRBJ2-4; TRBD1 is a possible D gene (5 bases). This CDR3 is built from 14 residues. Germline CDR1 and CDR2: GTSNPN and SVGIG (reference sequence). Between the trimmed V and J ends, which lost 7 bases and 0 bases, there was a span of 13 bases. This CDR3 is CASATGLAKNIQYF. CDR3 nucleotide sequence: TGTGCCTCGGCAACAGGCCTAGCCAAAAACATTCAGTACTTC.

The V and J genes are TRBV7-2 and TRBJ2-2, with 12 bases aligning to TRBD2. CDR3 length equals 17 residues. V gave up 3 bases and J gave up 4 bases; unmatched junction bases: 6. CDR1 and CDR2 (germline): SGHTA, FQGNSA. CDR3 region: CASSFGRLAGVTGELFF. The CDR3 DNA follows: TGTGCCAGCAGCTTTGGTCGACTAGCGGGAGTCACCGGGGAGCTGTTTTTT.

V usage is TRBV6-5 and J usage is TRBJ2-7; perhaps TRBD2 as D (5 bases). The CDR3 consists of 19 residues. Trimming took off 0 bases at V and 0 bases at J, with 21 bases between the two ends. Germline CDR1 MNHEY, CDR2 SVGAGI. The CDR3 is CASSYSMFPNRGNSYEQYF. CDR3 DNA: TGTGCCAGCAGTTACTCGATGTTCCCCAACCGGGGTAACTCCTACGAGCAGTACTTC.

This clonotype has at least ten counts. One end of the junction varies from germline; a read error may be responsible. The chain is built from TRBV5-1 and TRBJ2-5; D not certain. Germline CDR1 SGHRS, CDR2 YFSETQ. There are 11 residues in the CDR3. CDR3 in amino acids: CASSFKETQYF. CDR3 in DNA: TGTGCCAGCAGCTTTAAAGAGACCCAGTACTTC.

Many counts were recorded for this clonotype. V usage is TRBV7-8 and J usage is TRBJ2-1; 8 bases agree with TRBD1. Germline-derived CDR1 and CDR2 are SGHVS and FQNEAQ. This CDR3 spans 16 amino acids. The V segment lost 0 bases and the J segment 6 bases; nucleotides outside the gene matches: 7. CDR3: CASSLARQGRLNEQFF. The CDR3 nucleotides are TGTGCCAGCAGCTTAGCGAGACAGGGGAGGCTCAATGAGCAGTTCTTC.

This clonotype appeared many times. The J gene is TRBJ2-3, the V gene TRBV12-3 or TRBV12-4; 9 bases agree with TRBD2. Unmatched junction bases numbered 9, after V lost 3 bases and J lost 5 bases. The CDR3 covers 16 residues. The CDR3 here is CASSFRGGRARDTQYF. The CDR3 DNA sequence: TGTGCCAGCAGTTTCAGGGGCGGGAGGGCCAGAGATACGCAGTATTTT.

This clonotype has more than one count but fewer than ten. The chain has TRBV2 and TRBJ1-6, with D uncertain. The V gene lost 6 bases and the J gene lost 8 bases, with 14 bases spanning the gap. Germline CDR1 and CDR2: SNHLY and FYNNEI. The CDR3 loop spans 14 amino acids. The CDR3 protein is CASRGTARHSPLHF. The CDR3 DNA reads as TGTGCCAGCAGGGGAACAGCGAGGCATTCACCCCTCCACTTT. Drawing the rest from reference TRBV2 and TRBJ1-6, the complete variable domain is EPEVTQTPSHQVTQMGQEVILRCVPISNHLYFYWYRQILGQKVEFLVSFYNNEISEKSEIFDDQFSVERPDGSNFTLKIRSTKLEDSAMYFCASRGTARHSPLHFGNGTRLTVT.

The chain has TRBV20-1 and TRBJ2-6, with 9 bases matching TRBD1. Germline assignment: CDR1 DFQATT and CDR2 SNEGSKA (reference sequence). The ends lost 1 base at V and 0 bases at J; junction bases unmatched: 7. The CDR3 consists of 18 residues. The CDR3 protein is CSARGLQGADSGANVLTF. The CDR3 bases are TGCAGTGCTAGAGGATTACAGGGGGCGGACTCTGGGGCCAACGTCCTGACTTTC.

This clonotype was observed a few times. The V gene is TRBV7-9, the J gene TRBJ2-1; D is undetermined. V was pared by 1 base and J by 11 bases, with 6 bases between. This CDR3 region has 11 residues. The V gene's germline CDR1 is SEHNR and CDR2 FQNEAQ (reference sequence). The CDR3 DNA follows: TGTGCCAGCAGCTTAGAATGGAAGCAGTTCTTC. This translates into CASSLEWKQFF. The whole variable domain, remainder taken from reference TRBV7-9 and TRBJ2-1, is DTGVSQNPRHKITKRGQNVTFRCDPISEHNRLYWYRQTLGQGPEFLTYFQNEAQLEKSRLLSDRFSAERPKGSFSTLEIQRTEQGDSAMYLCASSLEWKQFFGPGTRLTVL.

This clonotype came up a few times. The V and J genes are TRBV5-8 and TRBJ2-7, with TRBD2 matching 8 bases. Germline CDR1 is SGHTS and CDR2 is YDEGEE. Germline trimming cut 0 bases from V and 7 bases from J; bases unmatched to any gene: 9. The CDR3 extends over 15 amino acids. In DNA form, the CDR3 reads TGTGCCAGCAGCTTGGATGTTAGCGGGAAGTCGGAGCAGTACTTC. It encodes CASSLDVSGKSEQYF.

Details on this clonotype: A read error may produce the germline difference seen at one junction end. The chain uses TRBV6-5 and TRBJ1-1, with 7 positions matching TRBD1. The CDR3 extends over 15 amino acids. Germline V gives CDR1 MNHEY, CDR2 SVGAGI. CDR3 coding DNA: TGTGCCAGCAGTTTAGGGCTTAACAGGGGCTATGAAGCCTTCTTT. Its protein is CASSLGLNRGYEAFF.

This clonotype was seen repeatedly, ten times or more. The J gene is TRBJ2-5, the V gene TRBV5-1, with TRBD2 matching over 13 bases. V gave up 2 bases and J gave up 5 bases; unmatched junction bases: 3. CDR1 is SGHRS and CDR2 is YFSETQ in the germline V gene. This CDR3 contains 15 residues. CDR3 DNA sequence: TGCGCCAGCAGCTTACTAGCGGGAGGGCTGGAGACCCAGTACTTC. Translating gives CASSLLAGGLETQYF.

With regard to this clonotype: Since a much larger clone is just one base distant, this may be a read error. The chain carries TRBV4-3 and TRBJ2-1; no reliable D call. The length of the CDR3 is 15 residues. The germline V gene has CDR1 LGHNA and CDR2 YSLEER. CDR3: CASRQGSLWDNEQFF. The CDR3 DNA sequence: TGCGCCAGCAGACAAGGAAGTCTCTGGGACAATGAGCAGTTCTTC.

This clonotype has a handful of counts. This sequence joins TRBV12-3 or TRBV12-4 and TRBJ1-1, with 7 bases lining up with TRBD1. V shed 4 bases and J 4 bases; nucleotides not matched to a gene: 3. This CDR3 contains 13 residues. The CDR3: CASSWEGATEAFF. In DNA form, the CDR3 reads TGTGCCAGCAGTTGGGAGGGGGCCACTGAAGCTTTCTTT.

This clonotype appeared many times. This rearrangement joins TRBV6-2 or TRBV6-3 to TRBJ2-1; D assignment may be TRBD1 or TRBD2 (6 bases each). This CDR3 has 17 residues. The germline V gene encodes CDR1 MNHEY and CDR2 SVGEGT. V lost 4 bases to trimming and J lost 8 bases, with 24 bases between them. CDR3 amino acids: CASSWNPRGALGDEQFF. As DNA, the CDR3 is TGTGCCAGCAGTTGGAACCCGAGGGGGGCCCTAGGAGATGAGCAGTTCTTC.

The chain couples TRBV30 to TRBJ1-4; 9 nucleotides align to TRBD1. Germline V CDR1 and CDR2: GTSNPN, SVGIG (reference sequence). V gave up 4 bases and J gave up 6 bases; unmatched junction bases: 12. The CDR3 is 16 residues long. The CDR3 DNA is TGTGCCTGGAATTACGGGGACAGGGACCTGGATGAAAAACTGTTTTTT. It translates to CAWNYGDRDLDEKLFF. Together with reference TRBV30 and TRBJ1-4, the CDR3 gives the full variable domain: SQTIHQWPATLVQPVGSPLSLECTVEGTSNPNLYWYRQAAGRGLQLLFYSVGIGQISSEVPQNLSASRPQDRQFILSSKKLLLSDSGFYLCAWNYGDRDLDEKLFFGSGTQLSVL.

CDR3 sequence: CSASLGSEQYF. CDR3 in DNA: TGCAGTGCTAGCTTGGGGTCCGAGCAGTACTTC. The chain carries TRBV20-1 and TRBJ2-7; D ambiguous. The CDR3 has 11 residues. CDR1 is DFQATT, CDR2 SNEGSKA, per germline (reference sequence). The V end lost 3 bases, the J end lost 6 bases, and 9 bases lay between the germline ends.

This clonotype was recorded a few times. The CDR3 spells CSASQGIPSGANVLTF. As DNA, the CDR3 is TGCAGTGCTAGTCAGGGAATCCCCTCTGGGGCCAACGTCCTGACTTTC. This chain connects TRBV20-1 to TRBJ2-6; D may be TRBD1 (5 bases). The CDR3 extends over 16 amino acids. The germline V gene has CDR1 DFQATT and CDR2 SNEGSKA (reference sequence). Trimming left V 3 bases short and J 0 bases short, with 12 bases between.

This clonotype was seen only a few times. The CDR3 DNA reads as TGTGCCAGCAGCCTCGGAACAGAAGGGACGTTAGATACGCAGTATTTT. Its translation: CASSLGTEGTLDTQYF. The chain uses TRBV5-4 and TRBJ2-3; D may correspond to TRBD1 or TRBD2 (5 bases each). The V end lost 4 bases, the J end lost 5 bases, and 20 bases lay between the germline ends. This CDR3 has 16 residues. CDR1 SGHNT and CDR2 YYREEE come from the germline V gene (reference sequence). Supplemented by reference TRBV5-4 and TRBJ2-3, the full variable domain reads ETGVTQSPTHLIKTRGQQVTLRCSSQSGHNTVSWYQQALGQGPQFIFQYYREEENGRGNFPPRFSGLQFPNYSSELNVNALELDDSALYLCASSLGTEGTLDTQYFGPGTRLTVL.

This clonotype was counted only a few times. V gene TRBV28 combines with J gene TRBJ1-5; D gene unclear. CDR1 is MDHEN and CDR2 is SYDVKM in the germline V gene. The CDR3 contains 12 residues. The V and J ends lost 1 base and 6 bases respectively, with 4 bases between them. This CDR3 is CASSLFGQPQHF. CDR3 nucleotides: TGTGCCAGCAGTTTATTCGGTCAGCCCCAGCATTTT.

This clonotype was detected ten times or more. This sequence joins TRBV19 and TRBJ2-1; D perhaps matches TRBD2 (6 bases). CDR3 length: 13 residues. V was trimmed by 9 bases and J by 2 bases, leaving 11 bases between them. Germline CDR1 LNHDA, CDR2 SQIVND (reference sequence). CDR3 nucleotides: TGTGCCAGCAGGGAGGACCCCTACAATGAGCAGTTCTTC. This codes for CASREDPYNEQFF. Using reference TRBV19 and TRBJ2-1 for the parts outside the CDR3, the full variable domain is DGGITQSPKYLFRKEGQNVTLSCEQNLNHDAMYWYRQDPGQGLRLIYYSQIVNDFQKGDIAEGYSVSREKKESFPLTVTSAQKNPTAFYLCASREDPYNEQFFGPGTRLTVL.

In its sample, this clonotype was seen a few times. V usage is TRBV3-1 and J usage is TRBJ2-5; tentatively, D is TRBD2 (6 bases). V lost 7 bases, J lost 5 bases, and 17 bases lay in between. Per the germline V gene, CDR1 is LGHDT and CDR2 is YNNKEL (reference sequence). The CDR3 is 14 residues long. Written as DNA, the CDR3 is TGTGCCAGCAACGAGGGGAGGTACGTCGAGACCCAGTACTTC. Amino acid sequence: CASNEGRYVETQYF.

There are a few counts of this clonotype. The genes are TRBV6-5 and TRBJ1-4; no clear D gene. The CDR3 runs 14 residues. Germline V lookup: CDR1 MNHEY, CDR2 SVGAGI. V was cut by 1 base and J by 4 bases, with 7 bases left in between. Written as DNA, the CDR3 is TGTGCCAGCAGTTACTACCGGAATAATGAAAAACTGTTTTTT. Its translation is CASSYYRNNEKLFF.

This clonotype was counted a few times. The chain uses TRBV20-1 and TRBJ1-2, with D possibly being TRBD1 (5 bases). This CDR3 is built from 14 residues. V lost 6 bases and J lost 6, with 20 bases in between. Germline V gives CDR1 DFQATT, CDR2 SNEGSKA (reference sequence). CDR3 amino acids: CSAEADPGGDGYTF. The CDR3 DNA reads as TGCAGTGCGGAAGCCGACCCGGGGGGAGATGGCTACACCTTC.